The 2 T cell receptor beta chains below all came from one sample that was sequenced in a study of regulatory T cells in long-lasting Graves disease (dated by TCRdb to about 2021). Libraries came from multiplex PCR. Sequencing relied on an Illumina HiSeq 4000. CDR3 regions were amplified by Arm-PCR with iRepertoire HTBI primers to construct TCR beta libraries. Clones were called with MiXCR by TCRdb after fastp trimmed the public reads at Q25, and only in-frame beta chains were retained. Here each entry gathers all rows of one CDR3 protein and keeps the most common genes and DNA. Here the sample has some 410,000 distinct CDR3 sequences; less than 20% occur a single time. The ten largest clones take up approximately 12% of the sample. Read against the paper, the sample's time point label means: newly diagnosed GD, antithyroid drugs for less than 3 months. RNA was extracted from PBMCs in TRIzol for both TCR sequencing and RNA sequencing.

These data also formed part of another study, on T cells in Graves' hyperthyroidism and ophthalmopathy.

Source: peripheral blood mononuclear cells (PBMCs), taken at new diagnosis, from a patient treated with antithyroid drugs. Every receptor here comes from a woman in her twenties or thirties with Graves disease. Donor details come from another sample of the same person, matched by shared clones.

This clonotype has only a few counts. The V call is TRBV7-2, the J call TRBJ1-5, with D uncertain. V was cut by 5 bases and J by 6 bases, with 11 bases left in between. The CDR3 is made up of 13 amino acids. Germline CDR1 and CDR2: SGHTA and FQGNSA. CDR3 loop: CASSTAAGQPQHF. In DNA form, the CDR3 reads TGTGCCAGCAGCACCGCGGCCGGTCAGCCCCAGCATTTT. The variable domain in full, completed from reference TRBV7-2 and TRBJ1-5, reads GAGVSQSPSNKVTEKGKDVELRCDPISGHTALYWYRQSLGQGLEFLIYFQGNSAPDKSGLPSDRFSAERTGGSVSTLTIQRTQQEDSAVYLCASSTAAGQPQHFGDGTRLSIL.

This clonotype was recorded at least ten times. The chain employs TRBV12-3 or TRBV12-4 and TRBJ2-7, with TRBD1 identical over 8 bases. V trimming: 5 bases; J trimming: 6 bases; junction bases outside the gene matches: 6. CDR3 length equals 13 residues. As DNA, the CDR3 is TGTGCCAGCAGTGCCAGGGGGCTCGGCGAGCAGTACTTC. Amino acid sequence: CASSARGLGEQYF.